This T cell receptor (beta chain) was recovered during a study of response to subunit inactivated influenza vaccine. This clonotype was observed many times. No antigen is known for it. This CDR3 contains 14 residues. V was trimmed by 5 bases and J by 0 bases, leaving 8 bases between them. The V gene's germline CDR1 is MNHNS and CDR2 SASEGT. TCRdb itself ran the RT-PCR reads through MiXCR, one entry per CDR3 protein. Of hundreds of thousands of distinct CDR3 sequences in the sample, 15% to 18% were seen once. General observations from the study: The authors proposed limited new T cell recruitment per seasonal influenza vaccination.

The rearrangement joins TRBV6-1 to TRBJ1-5; weak D call: TRBD1 (5 bases). The receptor's source is a man aged 45-65 years who received an inactivated influenza vaccine. The sequenced sample was PBMCs from blood, obtained roughly 13 days after vaccination. CDR3: CASSRQISNQPQHF. The CDR3 bases are TGTGCCAGCAGTCGACAGATTAGCAATCAGCCCCAGCATTTT.